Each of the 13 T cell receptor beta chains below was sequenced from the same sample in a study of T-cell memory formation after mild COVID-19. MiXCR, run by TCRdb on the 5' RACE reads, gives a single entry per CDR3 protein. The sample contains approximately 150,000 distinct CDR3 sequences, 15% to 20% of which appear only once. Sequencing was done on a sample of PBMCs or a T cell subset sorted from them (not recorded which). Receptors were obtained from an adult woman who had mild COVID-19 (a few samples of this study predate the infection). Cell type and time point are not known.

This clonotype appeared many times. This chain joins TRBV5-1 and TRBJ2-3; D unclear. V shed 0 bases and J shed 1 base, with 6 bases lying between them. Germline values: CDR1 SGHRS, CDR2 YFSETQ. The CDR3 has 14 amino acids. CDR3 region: CASSLAGGTDTQYF. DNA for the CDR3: TGCGCCAGCAGCTTGGCCGGCGGCACAGATACGCAGTATTTT. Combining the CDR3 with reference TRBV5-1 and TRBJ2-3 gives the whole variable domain KAGVTQTPRYLIKTRGQQVTLSCSPISGHRSVSWYQQTPGQGLQFLFEYFSETQRNKGNFPGRFSGRQFSNSRSEMNVSTLELGDSALYLCASSLAGGTDTQYFGPGTRLTVL.

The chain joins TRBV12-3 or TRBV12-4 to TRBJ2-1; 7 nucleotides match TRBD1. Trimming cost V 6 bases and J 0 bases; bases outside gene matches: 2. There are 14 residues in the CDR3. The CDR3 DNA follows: TGTGCCAGCAGGACAGGGAACTCCTACAATGAGCAGTTCTTC. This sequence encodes CASRTGNSYNEQFF.

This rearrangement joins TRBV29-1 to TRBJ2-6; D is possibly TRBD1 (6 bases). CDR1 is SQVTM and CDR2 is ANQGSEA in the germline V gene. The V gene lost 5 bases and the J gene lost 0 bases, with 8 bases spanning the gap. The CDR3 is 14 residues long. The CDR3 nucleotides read TGCAGCGTTTCACAGGGCTCTGGGGCCAACGTCCTGACTTTC. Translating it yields CSVSQGSGANVLTF.

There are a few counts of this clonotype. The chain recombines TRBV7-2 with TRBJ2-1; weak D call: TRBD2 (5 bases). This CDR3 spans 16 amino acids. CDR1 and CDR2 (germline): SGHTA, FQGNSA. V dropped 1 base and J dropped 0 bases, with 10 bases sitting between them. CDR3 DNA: TGTGCCAGCAGCTTAGGAACGGGAAACTCCTACAATGAGCAGTTCTTC. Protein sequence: CASSLGTGNSYNEQFF. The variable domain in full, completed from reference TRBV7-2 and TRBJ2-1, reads GAGVSQSPSNKVTEKGKDVELRCDPISGHTALYWYRQSLGQGLEFLIYFQGNSAPDKSGLPSDRFSAERTGGSVSTLTIQRTQQEDSAVYLCASSLGTGNSYNEQFFGPGTRLTVL.

The CDR3 DNA is TGTGCCAGCAGTGGGACGGGGGGAAGGACTGAAGCTTTCTTT. Protein product: CASSGTGGRTEAFF. This sequence joins TRBV6-4 and TRBJ1-1; D perhaps matches TRBD1 (5 bases). Germline V gene lookup returns CDR1 MRHNA and CDR2 SNTAGT. Trimming cost V 4 bases and J 5 bases, with 14 bases left between them. This CDR3 contains 14 residues.

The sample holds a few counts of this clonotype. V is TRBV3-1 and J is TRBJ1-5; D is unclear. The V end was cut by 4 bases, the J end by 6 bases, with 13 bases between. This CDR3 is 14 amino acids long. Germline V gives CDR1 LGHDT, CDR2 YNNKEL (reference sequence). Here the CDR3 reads CASSPLGGGQPQHF. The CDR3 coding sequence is TGTGCCAGCAGCCCTCTGGGAGGCGGTCAGCCCCAGCATTTT.

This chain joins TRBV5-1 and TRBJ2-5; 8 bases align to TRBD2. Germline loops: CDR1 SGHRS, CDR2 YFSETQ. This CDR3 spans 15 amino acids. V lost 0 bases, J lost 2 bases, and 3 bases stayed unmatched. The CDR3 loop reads CASSLDGRGQETQYF. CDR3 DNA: TGCGCCAGCAGCTTGGACGGGAGGGGGCAAGAGACCCAGTACTTC.

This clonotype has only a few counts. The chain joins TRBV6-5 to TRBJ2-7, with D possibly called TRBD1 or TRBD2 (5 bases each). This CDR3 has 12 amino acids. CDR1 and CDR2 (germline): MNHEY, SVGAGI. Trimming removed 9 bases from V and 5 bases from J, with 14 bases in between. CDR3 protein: CASRDLIHEQYF. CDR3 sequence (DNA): TGTGCCAGTCGGGACCTCATCCACGAGCAGTACTTC.

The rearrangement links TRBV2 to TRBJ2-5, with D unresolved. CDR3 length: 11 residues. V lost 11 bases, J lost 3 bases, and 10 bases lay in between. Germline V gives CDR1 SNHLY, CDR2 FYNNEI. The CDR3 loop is CAASLEETQYF. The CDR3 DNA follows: TGTGCCGCAAGTCTAGAAGAGACCCAGTACTTC.

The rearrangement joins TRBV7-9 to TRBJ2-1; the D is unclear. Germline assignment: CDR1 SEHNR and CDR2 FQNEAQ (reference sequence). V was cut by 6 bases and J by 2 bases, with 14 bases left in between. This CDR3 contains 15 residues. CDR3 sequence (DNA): TGTGCCAGCAGTCCTCGTGTAAACCCCTACAATGAGCAGTTCTTC. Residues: CASSPRVNPYNEQFF.

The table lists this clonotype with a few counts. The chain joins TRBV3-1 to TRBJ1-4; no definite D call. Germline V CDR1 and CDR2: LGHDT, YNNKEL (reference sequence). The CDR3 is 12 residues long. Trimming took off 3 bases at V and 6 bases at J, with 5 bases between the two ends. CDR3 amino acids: CASSHGHEKLFF. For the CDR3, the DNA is TGTGCCAGCAGCCATGGGCATGAAAAACTGTTTTTT. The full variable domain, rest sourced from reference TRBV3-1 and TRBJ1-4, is DTAVSQTPKYLVTQMGNDKSIKCEQNLGHDTMYWYKQDSKKFLKIMFSYNNKELIINETVPNRFSPKSPDKAHLNLHINSLELGDSAVYFCASSHGHEKLFFGSGTQLSVL.

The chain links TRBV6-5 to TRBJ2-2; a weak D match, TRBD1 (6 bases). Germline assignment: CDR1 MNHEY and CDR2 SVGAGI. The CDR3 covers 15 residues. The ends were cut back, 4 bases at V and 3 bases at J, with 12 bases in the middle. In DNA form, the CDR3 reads TGTGCCAGCAGTTCCACCCCAGGGGACACCGGGGAGCTGTTTTTT. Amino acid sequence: CASSSTPGDTGELFF.

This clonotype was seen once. The CDR3, as DNA: TGTGCCAGCAATCCCGGGAGGACCAATGAGCAGTTCTTC. Protein: CASNPGRTNEQFF. The chain joins TRBV7-8 to TRBJ2-1, with 7 bases lining up with TRBD2. Germline lookup yields CDR1 SGHVS and CDR2 FQNEAQ. V trimming: 7 bases; J trimming: 6 bases; junction bases outside the gene matches: 6. The CDR3 runs 13 residues.